This T cell receptor beta chain was sequenced for a study of CD8 T cells in Susac syndrome. With random hexamers, roughly 0.45 to 1 ug RNA was reverse transcribed. Amplification of TCR beta CDR3 across 54 Vbeta and 13 Jbeta was performed with immunoSEQ multiplex PCR. TCRdb reprocessed the immunoSEQ multiplex PCR reads with MiXCR, giving one entry per CDR3 protein. The repertoire holds 160,000 or so distinct CDR3 sequences, 94% seen once, with 0.085% to 0.095% in the top ten. Per the germline V gene, CDR1 is SGHDT and CDR2 is YYEEEE. Trimming shortened V by 0 bases and J by 4 bases, and 13 bases separated the two germline ends. There are 15 residues in the CDR3. The T cells that were sequenced for TCR beta were CD8+ and CD4+ cells from blood.

The sequenced material came from CD4+ T cells from PBMCs. This chain uses TRBV5-6 with TRBJ1-1; D not resolved. The origin of this receptor is a human donor with multiple sclerosis. The CDR3 coding sequence is TGTGCCAGCAGCTTGGTGGGGTTCGAGGGCACTGAAGCTTTCTTT. Translating gives CASSLVGFEGTEAFF.